The source of this T cell receptor (beta chain) is a study of cytomegalovirus exposure and HLA in healthy donors. Vbeta (60) and Jbeta (13) primers were used in the PCR. Sequencing used immunoSEQ multiplex PCR; TCRdb keeps in-frame clones, though not all of them. The sample yields about 73,000 clones, 65% to 85% seen once. Germline V gene sequence: CDR1 MNHNS, CDR2 SASEGT. The CDR3 runs 15 residues. The V gene end was trimmed by 7 bases and the J gene end by 4 bases; junction bases not matched to a gene: 8. The TCR was taken from a man aged 65 to 79 in good health and CMV-seronegative. Sample: PBMCs. This chain joins TRBV6-1 and TRBJ1-3; TRBD1 aligns across 9 bases. CDR3 residues: CASNVDRGSGNTIYF. The CDR3 region has the DNA TGTGCCAGCAATGTGGACAGGGGTTCAGGAAACACCATATATTTT.